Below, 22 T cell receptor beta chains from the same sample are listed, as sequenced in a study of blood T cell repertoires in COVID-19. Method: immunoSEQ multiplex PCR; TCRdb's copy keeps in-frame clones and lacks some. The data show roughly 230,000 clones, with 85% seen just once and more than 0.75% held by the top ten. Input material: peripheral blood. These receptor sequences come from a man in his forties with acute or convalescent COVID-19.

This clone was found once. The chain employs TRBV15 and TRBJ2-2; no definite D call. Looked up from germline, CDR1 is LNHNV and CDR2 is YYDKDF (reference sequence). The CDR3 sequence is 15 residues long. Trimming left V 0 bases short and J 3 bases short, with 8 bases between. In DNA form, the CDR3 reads TGTGCCACCAGCAGAGATGGTCGGTACACCGGGGAGCTGTTTTTT. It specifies CATSRDGRYTGELFF.

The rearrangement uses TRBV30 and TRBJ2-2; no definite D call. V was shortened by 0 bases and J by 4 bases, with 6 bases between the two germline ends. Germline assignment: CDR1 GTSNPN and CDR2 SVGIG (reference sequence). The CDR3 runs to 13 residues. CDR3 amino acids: CAWSVRSTGELFF. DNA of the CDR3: TGTGCCTGGAGTGTACGGAGCACCGGGGAGCTGTTTTTT.

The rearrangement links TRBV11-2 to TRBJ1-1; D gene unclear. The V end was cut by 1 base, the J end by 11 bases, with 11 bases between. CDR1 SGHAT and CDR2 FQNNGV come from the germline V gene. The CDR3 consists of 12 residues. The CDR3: CASSLGFLEAFF. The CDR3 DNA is TGTGCCAGCAGCTTAGGGTTCCTAGAGGCTTTCTTT. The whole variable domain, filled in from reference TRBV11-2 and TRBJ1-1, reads EAGVAQSPRYKIIEKRQSVAFWCNPISGHATLYWYQQILGQGPKLLIQFQNNGVVDDSQLPKDRFSAERLKGVDSTLKIQPAKLEDSAVYLCASSLGFLEAFFGQGTRLTVV.

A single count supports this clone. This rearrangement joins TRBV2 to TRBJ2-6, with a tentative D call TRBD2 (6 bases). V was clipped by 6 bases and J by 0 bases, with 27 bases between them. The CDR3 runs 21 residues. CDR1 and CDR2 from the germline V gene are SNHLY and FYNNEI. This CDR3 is CASSQKAPDGGYSSGANVLTF. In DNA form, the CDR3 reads TGTGCCAGCAGCCAAAAGGCGCCCGACGGGGGTTATAGCTCTGGGGCCAACGTCCTGACTTTC.

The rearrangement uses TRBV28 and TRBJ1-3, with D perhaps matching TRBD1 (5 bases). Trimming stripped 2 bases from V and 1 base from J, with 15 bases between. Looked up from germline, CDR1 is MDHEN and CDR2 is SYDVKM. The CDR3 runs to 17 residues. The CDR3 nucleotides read TGTGCCAGCAGTTTAGGGGCCAAGCAGACTTCTGGAAACACCATATATTTT. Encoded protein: CASSLGAKQTSGNTIYF.

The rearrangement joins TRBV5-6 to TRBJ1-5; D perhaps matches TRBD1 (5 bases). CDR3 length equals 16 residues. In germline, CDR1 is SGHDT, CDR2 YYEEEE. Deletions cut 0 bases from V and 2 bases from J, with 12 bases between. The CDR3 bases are TGTGCCAGCAGCTTGGCCGGGGGGAATGGCAATCAGCCCCAGCATTTT. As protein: CASSLAGGNGNQPQHF. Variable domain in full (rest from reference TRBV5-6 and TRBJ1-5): DAGVTQSPTHLIKTRGQQVTLRCSPKSGHDTVSWYQQALGQGPQFIFQYYEEEERQRGNFPDRFSGHQFPNYSSELNVNALLLGDSALYLCASSLAGGNGNQPQHFGDGTRLSIL.

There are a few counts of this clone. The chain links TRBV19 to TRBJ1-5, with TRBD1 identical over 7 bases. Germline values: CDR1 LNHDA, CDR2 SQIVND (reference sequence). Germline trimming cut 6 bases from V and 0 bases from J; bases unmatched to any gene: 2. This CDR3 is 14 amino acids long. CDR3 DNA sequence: TGTGCCAGTAGGTACAGGGGTAGCAATCAGCCCCAGCATTTT. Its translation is CASRYRGSNQPQHF.

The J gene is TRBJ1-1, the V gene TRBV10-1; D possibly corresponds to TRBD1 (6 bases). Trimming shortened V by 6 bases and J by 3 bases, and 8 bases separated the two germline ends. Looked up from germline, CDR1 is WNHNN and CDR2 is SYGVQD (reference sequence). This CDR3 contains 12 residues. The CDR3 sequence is CASRQGHTEAFF. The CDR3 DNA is TGCGCCAGCAGGCAGGGGCACACTGAAGCTTTCTTT.

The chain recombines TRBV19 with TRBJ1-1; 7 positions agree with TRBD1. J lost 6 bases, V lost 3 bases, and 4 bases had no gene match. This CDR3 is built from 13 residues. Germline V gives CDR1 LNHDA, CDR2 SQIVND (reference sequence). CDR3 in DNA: TGTGCCAGTAGTATCACAGGGGTAGCTGAAGCTTTCTTT. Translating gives CASSITGVAEAFF.

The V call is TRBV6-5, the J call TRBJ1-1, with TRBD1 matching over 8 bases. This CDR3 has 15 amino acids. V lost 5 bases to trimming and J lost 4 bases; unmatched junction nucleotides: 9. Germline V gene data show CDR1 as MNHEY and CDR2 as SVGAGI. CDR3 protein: CASSPRQGIGTEAFF. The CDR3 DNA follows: TGTGCCAGCAGTCCCCGACAGGGGATAGGCACTGAAGCTTTCTTT.

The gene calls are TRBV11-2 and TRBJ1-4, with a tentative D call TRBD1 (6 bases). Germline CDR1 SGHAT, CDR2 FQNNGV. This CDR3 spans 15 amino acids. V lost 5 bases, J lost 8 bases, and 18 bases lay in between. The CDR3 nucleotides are TGTGCCAGCAGCACCAGGGGTTATTGGTACGAAAAACTGTTTTTT. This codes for CASSTRGYWYEKLFF.

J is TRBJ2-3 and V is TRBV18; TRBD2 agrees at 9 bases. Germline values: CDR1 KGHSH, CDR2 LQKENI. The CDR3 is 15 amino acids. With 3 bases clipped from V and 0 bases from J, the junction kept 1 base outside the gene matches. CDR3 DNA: TGTGCCAGCTCACCTAGCGGGGGTAGCACAGATACGCAGTATTTT. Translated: CASSPSGGSTDTQYF.

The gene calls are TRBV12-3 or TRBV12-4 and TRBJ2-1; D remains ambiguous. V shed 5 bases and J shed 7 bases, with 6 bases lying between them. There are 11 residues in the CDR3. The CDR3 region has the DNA TGTGCCAGCAGTCCCCATAATGAGCAGTTCTTC. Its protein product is CASSPHNEQFF.

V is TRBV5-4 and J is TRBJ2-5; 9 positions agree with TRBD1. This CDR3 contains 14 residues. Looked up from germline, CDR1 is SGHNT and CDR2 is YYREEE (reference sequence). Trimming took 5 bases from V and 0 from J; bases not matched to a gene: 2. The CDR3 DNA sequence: TGTGCCAGCAGAGGGGACAGGGACCAAGAGACCCAGTACTTC. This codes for CASRGDRDQETQYF.

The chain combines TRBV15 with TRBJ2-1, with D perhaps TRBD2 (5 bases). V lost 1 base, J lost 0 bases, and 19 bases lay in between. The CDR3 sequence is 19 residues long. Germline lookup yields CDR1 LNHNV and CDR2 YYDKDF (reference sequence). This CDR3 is CATSRAAGGTKSSYNEQFF. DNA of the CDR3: TGTGCCACCAGCAGAGCCGCAGGAGGCACCAAGAGCTCCTACAATGAGCAGTTCTTC. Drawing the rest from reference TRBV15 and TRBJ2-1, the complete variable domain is DAMVIQNPRYQVTQFGKPVTLSCSQTLNHNVMYWYQQKSSQAPKLLFHYYDKDFNNEADTPDNFQSRRPNTSFCFLDIRSPGLGDTAMYLCATSRAAGGTKSSYNEQFFGPGTRLTVL.

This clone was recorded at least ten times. CDR3 sequence: CASSAAARGYTF. CDR3 sequence (DNA): TGTGCCAGTAGCGCAGCGGCGCGTGGCTACACCTTC. The J gene is TRBJ1-2, the V gene TRBV19; D not resolved. V was clipped by 6 bases and J by 7 bases, with 12 bases between them. The CDR3 spans 12 residues. In germline, CDR1 is LNHDA, CDR2 SQIVND (reference sequence).

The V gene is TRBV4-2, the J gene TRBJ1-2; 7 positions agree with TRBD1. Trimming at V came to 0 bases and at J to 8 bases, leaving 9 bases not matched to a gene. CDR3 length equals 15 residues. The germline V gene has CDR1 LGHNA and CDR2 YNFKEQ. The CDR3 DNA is TGTGCCAGCAGCCAAGATCTTGACCCAGGGGGAGGCTACACCTTC. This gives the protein CASSQDLDPGGGYTF.

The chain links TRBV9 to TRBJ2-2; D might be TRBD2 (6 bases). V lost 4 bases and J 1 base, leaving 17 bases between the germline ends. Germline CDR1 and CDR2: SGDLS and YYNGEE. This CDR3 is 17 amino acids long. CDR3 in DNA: TGTGCCAGCAGCCCTCGCCGGACTACCCAGAACACCGGGGAGCTGTTTTTT. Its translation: CASSPRRTTQNTGELFF.

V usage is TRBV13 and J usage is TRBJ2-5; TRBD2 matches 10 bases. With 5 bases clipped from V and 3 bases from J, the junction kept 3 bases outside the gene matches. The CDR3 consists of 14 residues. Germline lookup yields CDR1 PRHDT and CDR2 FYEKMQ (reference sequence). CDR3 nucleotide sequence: TGTGCCAGCAGCCCTGGGACTAGCGAAGAGACCCAGTACTTC. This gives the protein CASSPGTSEETQYF.

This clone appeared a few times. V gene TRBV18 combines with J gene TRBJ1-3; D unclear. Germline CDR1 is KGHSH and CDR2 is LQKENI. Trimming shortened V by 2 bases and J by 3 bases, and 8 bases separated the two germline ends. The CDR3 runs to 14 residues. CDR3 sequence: CASSPGRDGNTIYF. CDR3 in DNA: TGTGCCAGCTCACCAGGGCGGGATGGAAACACCATATATTTT.

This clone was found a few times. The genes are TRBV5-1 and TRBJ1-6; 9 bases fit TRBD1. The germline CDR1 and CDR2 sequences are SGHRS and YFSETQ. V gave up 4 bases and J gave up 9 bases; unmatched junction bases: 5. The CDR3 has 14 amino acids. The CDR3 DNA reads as TGCGCCAGCAGCATAAGGGACAGGGCTTCACCCCTCCACTTT. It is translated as CASSIRDRASPLHF.

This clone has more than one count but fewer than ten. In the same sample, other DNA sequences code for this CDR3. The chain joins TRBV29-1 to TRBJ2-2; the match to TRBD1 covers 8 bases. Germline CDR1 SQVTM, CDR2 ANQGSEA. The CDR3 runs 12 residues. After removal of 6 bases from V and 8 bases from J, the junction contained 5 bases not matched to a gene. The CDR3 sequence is CSVGQGRGELFF. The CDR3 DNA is TGCAGCGTCGGACAGGGAAGAGGGGAGCTGTTTTTT.